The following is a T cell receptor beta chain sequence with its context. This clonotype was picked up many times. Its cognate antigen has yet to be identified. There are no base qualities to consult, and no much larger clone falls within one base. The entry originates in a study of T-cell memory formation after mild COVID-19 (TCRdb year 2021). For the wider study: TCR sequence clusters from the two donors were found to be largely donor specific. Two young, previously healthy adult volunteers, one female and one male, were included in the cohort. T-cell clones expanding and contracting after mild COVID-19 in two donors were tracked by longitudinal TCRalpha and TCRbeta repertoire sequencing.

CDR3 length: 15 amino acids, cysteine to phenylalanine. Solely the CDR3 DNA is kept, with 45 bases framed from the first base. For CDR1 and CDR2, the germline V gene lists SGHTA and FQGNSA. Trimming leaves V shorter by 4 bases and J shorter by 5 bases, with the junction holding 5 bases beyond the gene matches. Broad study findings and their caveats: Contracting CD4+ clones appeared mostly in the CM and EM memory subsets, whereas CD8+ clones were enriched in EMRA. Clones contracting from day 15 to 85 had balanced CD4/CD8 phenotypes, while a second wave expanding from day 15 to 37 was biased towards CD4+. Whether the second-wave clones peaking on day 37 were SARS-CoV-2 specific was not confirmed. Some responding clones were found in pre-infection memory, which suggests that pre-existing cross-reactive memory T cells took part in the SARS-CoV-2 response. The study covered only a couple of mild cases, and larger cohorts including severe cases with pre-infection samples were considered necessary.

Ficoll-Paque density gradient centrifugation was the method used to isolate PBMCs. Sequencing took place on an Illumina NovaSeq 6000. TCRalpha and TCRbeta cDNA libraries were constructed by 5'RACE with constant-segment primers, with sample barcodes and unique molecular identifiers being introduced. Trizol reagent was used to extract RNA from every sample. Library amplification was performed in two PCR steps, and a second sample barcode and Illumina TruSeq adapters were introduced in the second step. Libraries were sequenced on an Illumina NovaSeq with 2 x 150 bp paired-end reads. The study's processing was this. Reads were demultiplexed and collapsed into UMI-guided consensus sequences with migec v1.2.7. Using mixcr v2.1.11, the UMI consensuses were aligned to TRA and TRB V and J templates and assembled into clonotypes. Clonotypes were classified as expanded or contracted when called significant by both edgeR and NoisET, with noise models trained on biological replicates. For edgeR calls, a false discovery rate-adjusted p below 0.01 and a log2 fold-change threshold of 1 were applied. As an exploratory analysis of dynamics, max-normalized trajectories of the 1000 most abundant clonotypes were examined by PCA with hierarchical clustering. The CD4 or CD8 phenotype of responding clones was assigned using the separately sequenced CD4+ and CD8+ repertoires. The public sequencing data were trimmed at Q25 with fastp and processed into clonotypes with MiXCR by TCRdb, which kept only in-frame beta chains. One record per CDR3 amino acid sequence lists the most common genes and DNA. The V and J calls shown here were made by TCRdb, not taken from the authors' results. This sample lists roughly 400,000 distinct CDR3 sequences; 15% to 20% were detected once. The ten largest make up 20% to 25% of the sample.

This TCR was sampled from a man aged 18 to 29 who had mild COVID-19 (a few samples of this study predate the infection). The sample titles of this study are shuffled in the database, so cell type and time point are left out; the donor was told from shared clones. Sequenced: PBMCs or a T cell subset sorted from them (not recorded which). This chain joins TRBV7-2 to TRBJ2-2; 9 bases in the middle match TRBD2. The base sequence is TGTGCCAGCAGCTCTGGACTAGCGTTGACCGGGGAGCTGTTTTTT. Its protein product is CASSSGLALTGELFF.